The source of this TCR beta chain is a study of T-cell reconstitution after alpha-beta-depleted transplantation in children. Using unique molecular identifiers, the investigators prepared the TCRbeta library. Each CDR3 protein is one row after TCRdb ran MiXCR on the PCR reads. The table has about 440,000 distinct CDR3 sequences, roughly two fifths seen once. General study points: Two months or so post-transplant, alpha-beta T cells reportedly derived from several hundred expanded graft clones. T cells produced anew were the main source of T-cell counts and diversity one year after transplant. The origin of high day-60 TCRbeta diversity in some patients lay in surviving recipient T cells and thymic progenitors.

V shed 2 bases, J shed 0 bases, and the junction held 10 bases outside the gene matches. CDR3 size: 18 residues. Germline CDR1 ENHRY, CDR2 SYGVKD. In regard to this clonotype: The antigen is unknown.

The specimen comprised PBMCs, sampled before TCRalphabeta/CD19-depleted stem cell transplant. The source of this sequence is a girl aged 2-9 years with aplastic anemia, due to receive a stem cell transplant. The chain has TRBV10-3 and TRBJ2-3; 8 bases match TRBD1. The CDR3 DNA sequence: TGTGCCATCAGTGAGGACGCGTGGACAGGGACTAGCACAGATACGCAGTATTTT. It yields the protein CAISEDAWTGTSTDTQYF.